Below, one T cell receptor beta chain is given with its context. The antigen is not known. The sample is drawn from a study of Ad26.COV2.S vaccination and SARS-CoV-2 variants. Study-wide background: This donor came from the COV1001 trial of Ad26.COV2.S. Ad26.COV2.S shots went into the muscle once or twice, 56 days apart.

Findings and limits, study-wide: Recipients of either vaccine or placebo displayed similar breadth of non-spike TCRs. Breadth and depth estimates from TCRs may understate total T cell responses.

V was pared by 4 bases and J by 3 bases, with 3 bases of the junction left unmatched. Germline V gene data show CDR1 as SGHTA and CDR2 as FQGNSA. The CDR3 loop spans 14 amino acids. Method: immunoSEQ multiplex PCR; TCRdb's copy keeps in-frame clones and lacks some. The top ten clones hold more than 10% of a sample with under 550,000 clones, 75% to 95% of them seen once. As for treatment: approximately 18 received Ad26.COV2.S at low or high dose, single or two shots; 5 received placebo; per-sample allocation not given. Day 63 after the first injection of vaccine or placebo was the sampling time. This receptor was taken from a person aged 18-60 years who received the Ad26.COV2.S COVID-19 vaccine or a placebo. The starting material was peripheral blood, obtained in a trial of Ad26.COV2.S vaccine versus placebo. The chain uses TRBV7-2 and TRBJ1-5; 7 bases are a match to TRBD1. CDR3 amino acids: CASSSGTANQPQHF. DNA for the CDR3: TGTGCCAGCAGCTCAGGGACAGCCAATCAGCCCCAGCATTTT.